Following are 20 T cell receptor beta chains from one sample sequenced in a study of cytomegalovirus exposure and HLA in healthy donors. Primers included in the PCR were 60 Vbeta and 13 Jbeta primers. Produced via immunoSEQ multiplex PCR; TCRdb's table is partial and in-frame only. The sample carries around 100,000 clones, 75% recorded once. Source material: PBMCs. The receptor set was obtained from a man aged 50 or older in good health and CMV-seronegative.

The chain carries TRBV19 and TRBJ2-5; D possibly corresponds to TRBD2 (5 bases). CDR1 is LNHDA and CDR2 is SQIVND in the germline V gene (reference sequence). The V gene lost 3 bases and the J gene lost 3 bases, with 11 bases spanning the gap. CDR3 length equals 14 residues. CDR3 in DNA: TGTGCCAGTAGTATTCTCGGAGCGGAAGAGACCCAGTACTTC. Its protein product is CASSILGAEETQYF. The full variable domain, rest sourced from reference TRBV19 and TRBJ2-5, is DGGITQSPKYLFRKEGQNVTLSCEQNLNHDAMYWYRQDPGQGLRLIYYSQIVNDFQKGDIAEGYSVSREKKESFPLTVTSAQKNPTAFYLCASSILGAEETQYFGPGTRLLVL.

The rearrangement joins TRBV30 to TRBJ1-2; D is ambiguous. The V gene lost 3 bases and the J gene lost 4 bases, with 15 bases spanning the gap. Looked up from germline, CDR1 is GTSNPN and CDR2 is SVGIG (reference sequence). The length of the CDR3 is 14 residues. As DNA, the CDR3 is TGTGCCTGGAGCTATACCAGCTCGGGCTATGGCTACACCTTC. Protein product: CAWSYTSSGYGYTF.

The rearrangement joins TRBV28 to TRBJ1-6; 11 bases map to TRBD1. The germline gives CDR1 MDHEN, CDR2 SYDVKM. The trim removed 11 bases at V and 10 bases at J, leaving 7 bases unmatched. The CDR3 has 13 amino acids. CDR3 loop: CAGGQGVGSPLHF. The CDR3 nucleotides read TGTGCCGGGGGACAGGGGGTAGGATCACCCCTCCACTTT.

The V and J genes are TRBV7-3 and TRBJ2-3; tentative D call: TRBD1 (5 bases). CDR1 and CDR2 (germline): SGHTA, FQGTGA. Trimming took 5 bases from V and 1 from J, leaving 10 bases between them. The CDR3 runs to 14 residues. CDR3 sequence reads: CASSQGAGTDTQYF. The CDR3 region has the DNA TGTGCCAGCAGCCAAGGGGCCGGCACAGATACGCAGTATTTT.

Only a few counts were recorded for this clone. The chain recombines TRBV15 with TRBJ2-1; 9 positions agree with TRBD1. The V gene end was trimmed by 5 bases and the J gene end by 6 bases; junction bases not matched to a gene: 5. The V gene's germline CDR1 is LNHNV and CDR2 YYDKDF (reference sequence). This CDR3 contains 14 residues. The CDR3 bases are TGTGCCACCAGCGAGGGACAGGGCTCCAATGAGCAGTTCTTC. It specifies CATSEGQGSNEQFF. The entire variable domain, with the rest obtained from reference TRBV15 and TRBJ2-1, is as follows: DAMVIQNPRYQVTQFGKPVTLSCSQTLNHNVMYWYQQKSSQAPKLLFHYYDKDFNNEADTPDNFQSRRPNTSFCFLDIRSPGLGDTAMYLCATSEGQGSNEQFFGPGTRLTVL.

V gene TRBV2 combines with J gene TRBJ1-5; 8 positions match TRBD1. The CDR3 is 13 amino acids. V lost 5 bases, J lost 5 bases, and 2 bases stayed unmatched. Germline CDR1 and CDR2: SNHLY and FYNNEI. DNA of the CDR3: TGTGCCAGCAGTAACAGGGGGGATCAGCCCCAGCATTTT. It codes for CASSNRGDQPQHF.

As to this clone: One end of the junction does not line up with germline, which may come from a read error. CDR3 DNA sequence: TGTGCCATCAGTGAGTCCCCGGGGGACTGGCATCATTTT. The encoded protein is CAISESPGDWHHF. This chain joins TRBV10-3 and TRBJ2-3; D might be TRBD2 (6 bases). In germline, CDR1 is ENHRY, CDR2 SYGVKD. The CDR3 contains 13 residues.

The chain combines TRBV13 with TRBJ1-6; 7 nucleotides line up with TRBD1. Per germline, CDR1 PRHDT and CDR2 FYEKMQ (reference sequence). This CDR3 contains 14 residues. J lost 6 bases, V lost 5 bases, and 4 bases had no gene match. The CDR3: CASSRGTANSPLHF. CDR3 nucleotides: TGTGCCAGCAGCCGCGGGACAGCTAATTCACCCCTCCACTTT.

This clone was picked up a small number of times. This sequence joins TRBV5-6 and TRBJ2-2, with D possibly TRBD1 on 5 matching bases. V dropped 3 bases and J dropped 6 bases, with 9 bases sitting between them. This CDR3 has 13 amino acids. The V gene's germline CDR1 is SGHDT and CDR2 YYEEEE. As DNA, the CDR3 is TGTGCCAGCAGCTGGGGCGCCGCCGGGGAGCTGTTTTTT. It specifies CASSWGAAGELFF.

This chain joins TRBV4-1 and TRBJ1-5; D unclear. Germline V gene lookup returns CDR1 MGHRA and CDR2 YSYEKL. Trimming took 4 bases from V and 10 from J, leaving 11 bases between them. The CDR3 runs to 12 residues. The CDR3 loop is CASSPAEGPQHF. The CDR3 DNA sequence: TGCGCCAGCAGCCCCGCGGAGGGTCCCCAGCATTTT.

The chain is built from TRBV7-3 and TRBJ1-1; D gene unclear. The CDR3 spans 14 residues. The germline V and J ends were trimmed by 5 bases and 1 base, with 11 bases remaining between them. Germline V gene sequence: CDR1 SGHTA, CDR2 FQGTGA. CDR3 protein: CASSQSSGNTEAFF. The CDR3 nucleotides are TGTGCCAGCAGCCAAAGTTCGGGGAACACTGAAGCTTTCTTT.

The chain couples TRBV6-4 to TRBJ2-3; TRBD2 matches 14 bases. Unmatched junction bases numbered 3, after V lost 5 bases and J lost 2 bases. Germline CDR1 is MRHNA and CDR2 is SNTAGT. The CDR3 spans 16 residues. This CDR3 is CASSLGLAGATDTQYF. Written as DNA, the CDR3 is TGTGCCAGCAGTCTGGGACTAGCGGGGGCCACAGATACGCAGTATTTT.

This clone was observed once. The rearrangement links TRBV9 to TRBJ2-3; TRBD2 matches at 12 bases. The J segment lost 4 bases and the V segment lost 4 bases, leaving 10 bases of the junction unmatched. The CDR3 length is 17 residues. Germline V gene sequence: CDR1 SGDLS, CDR2 YYNGEE. The CDR3 DNA sequence: TGTGCCAGCAGCTCCCGACTAGCGGGAGACTCCCCAGATACGCAGTATTTT. Its translation is CASSSRLAGDSPDTQYF. The full variable domain, with the rest looked up from reference TRBV9 and TRBJ2-3, is DSGVTQTPKHLITATGQRVTLRCSPRSGDLSVYWYQQSLDQGLQFLIQYYNGEERAKGNILERFSAQQFPDLHSELNLSSLELGDSALYFCASSSRLAGDSPDTQYFGPGTRLTVL.

V gene TRBV7-8 combines with J gene TRBJ1-1; weak D call: TRBD1 (6 bases). The CDR3 contains 14 residues. The germline V gene encodes CDR1 SGHVS and CDR2 FQNEAQ. Trimming cost V 5 bases and J 5 bases, with 15 bases left between them. The CDR3 spells CASSSHREVTEAFF. In DNA form, the CDR3 reads TGTGCCAGCAGCAGTCACAGGGAAGTAACTGAAGCTTTCTTT.

This chain links TRBV7-3 with TRBJ2-1, with 11 bases fitting TRBD1. Germline CDR1 and CDR2: SGHTA and FQGTGA. The junction had 4 bases not matched to a gene; V was cut back by 5 bases and J by 7 bases. CDR3 length equals 14 residues. CDR3 DNA sequence: TGTGCCAGCAGCGTGGGACAGGGGGAAAATGAGCAGTTCTTC. Its translation is CASSVGQGENEQFF.

V is TRBV5-6 and J is TRBJ2-1; possible D gene TRBD2, 5 bases. CDR3 size: 11 residues. The germline CDR1 and CDR2 sequences are SGHDT and YYEEEE. V lost 0 bases and J 12 bases, leaving 7 bases between the germline ends. The CDR3 sequence: CASSLGAGQFF. CDR3 bases: TGTGCCAGCAGCTTGGGTGCGGGGCAGTTCTTC.

V is TRBV5-1 and J is TRBJ2-2; D gene uncertain. This CDR3 comprises 16 residues. Germline V CDR1 and CDR2: SGHRS, YFSETQ. The V gene lost 3 bases and the J gene lost 1 base, with 13 bases spanning the gap. CDR3 sequence reads: CASSSSVTGNTGELFF. Written as DNA, the CDR3 is TGCGCCAGCAGCTCATCCGTGACTGGGAACACCGGGGAGCTGTTTTTT. Full variable domain (outside the CDR3, taken from reference TRBV5-1 and TRBJ2-2): KAGVTQTPRYLIKTRGQQVTLSCSPISGHRSVSWYQQTPGQGLQFLFEYFSETQRNKGNFPGRFSGRQFSNSRSEMNVSTLELGDSALYLCASSSSVTGNTGELFFGEGSRLTVL.

The rearrangement uses TRBV7-6 and TRBJ1-6, with 7 bases lining up with TRBD1. The germline V gene has CDR1 SGHVS and CDR2 FNYEAQ. Trimming removed 3 bases from V and 8 bases from J; junction bases left unmatched: 4. This CDR3 is 14 amino acids long. As DNA, the CDR3 is TGTGCCAGCAGCTTGGCAGGGGGTGATTCACCCCTCCACTTT. Translated, it gives CASSLAGGDSPLHF.

V gene TRBV7-8 combines with J gene TRBJ1-5, with D possibly TRBD1 on 6 matching bases. The CDR3 contains 13 residues. Germline CDR1 is SGHVS and CDR2 is FQNEAQ. V lost 5 bases, J lost 7 bases, and 12 bases lay in between. CDR3 DNA: TGTGCCAGCAGCAGGGGGAGGGAGCAGCCCCAGCATTTT. Translating it yields CASSRGREQPQHF.

Here the CDR3 DNA reads TGTGCCAGCAGCCCTAGCGGGAGTAGAGTGGATACGCAGTATTTT. It specifies CASSPSGSRVDTQYF. This chain uses TRBV7-6 with TRBJ2-3; TRBD2 aligns across 10 bases. Germline V gives CDR1 SGHVS, CDR2 FNYEAQ. V lost 5 bases and J lost 6; bases outside the gene matches: 8. This CDR3 region has 15 residues.